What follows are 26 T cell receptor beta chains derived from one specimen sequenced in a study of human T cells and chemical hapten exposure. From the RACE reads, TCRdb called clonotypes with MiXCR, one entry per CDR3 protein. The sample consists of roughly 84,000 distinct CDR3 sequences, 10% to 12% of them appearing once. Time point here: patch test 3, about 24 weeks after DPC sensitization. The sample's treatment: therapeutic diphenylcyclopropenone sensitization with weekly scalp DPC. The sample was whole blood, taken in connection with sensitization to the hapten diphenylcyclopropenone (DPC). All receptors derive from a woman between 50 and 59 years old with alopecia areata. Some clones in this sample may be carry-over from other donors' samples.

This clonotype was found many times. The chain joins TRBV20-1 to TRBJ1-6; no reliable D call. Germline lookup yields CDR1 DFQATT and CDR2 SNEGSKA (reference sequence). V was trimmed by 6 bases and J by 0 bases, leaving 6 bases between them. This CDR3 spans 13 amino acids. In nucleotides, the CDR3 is TGCAGTGCAGGGAGCTCCTATAATTCACCCCTCCACTTT. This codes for CSAGSSYNSPLHF.

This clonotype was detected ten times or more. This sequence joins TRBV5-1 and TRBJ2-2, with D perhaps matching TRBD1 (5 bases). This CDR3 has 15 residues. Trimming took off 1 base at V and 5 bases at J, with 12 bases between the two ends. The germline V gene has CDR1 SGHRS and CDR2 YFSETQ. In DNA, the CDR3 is TGCGCCAGCAGCTTGCAGGGATGGTCAACCGGGGAGCTGTTTTTT. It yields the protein CASSLQGWSTGELFF.

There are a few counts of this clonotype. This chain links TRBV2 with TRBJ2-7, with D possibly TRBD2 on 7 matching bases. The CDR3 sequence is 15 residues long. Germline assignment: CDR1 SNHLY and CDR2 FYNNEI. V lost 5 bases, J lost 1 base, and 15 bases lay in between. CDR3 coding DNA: TGTGCCAGCAGTTCCCAAAGGGGGGGTTCCTACGAGCAGTACTTC. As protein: CASSSQRGGSYEQYF.

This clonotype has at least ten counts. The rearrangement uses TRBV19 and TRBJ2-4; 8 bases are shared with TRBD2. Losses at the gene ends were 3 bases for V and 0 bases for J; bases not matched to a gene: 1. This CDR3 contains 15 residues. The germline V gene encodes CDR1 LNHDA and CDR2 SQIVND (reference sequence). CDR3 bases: TGTGCCAGTAGTATCCTAGCGGGAGCCAAAAACATTCAGTACTTC. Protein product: CASSILAGAKNIQYF.

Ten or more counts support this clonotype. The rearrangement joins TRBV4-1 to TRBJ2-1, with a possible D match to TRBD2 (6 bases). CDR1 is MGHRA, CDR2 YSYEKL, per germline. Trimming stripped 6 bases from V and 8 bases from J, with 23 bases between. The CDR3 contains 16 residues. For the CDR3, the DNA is TGCGCCAGCAGTTTAACAGTCGGGGGAGGTTGGTATGAGCAGTTCTTC. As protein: CASSLTVGGGWYEQFF.

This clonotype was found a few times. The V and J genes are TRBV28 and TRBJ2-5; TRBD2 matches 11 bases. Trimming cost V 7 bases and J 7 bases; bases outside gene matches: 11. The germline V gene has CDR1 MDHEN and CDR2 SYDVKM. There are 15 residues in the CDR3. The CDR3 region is CASTLSSGRPRTQYF. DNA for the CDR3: TGTGCCAGCACCCTTTCTAGCGGGAGGCCAAGGACCCAGTACTTC.

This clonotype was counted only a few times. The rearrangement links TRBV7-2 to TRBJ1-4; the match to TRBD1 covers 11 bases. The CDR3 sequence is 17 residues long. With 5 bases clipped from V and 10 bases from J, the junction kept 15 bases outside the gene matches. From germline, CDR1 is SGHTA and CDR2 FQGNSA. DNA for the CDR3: TGTGCCAGCAGCCCTATCGGACAGGGGGCAAATGCGGTAAAACTGTTTTTT. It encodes CASSPIGQGANAVKLFF.

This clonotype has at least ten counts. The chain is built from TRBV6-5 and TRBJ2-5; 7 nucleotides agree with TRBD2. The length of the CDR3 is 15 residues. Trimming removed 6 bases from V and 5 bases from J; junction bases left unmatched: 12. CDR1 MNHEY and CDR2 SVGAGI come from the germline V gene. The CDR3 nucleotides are TGTGCCAGCAGGCTGGGGGGAGGGCGGGCGGAGACCCAGTACTTC. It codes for CASRLGGGRAETQYF.

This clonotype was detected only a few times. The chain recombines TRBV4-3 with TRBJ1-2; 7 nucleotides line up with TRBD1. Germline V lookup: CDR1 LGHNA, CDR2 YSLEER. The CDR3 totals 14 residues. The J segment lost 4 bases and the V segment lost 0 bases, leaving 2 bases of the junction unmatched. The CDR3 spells CASSQDRGTYGYTF. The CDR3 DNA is TGCGCCAGCAGCCAAGACAGGGGGACCTATGGCTACACCTTC.

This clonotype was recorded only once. The CDR3 here is CASSLGMGNQPQHF. In DNA, the CDR3 is TGCGCCAGCAGCTTGGGTATGGGCAATCAGCCCCAGCATTTT. The chain links TRBV5-1 to TRBJ1-5; D remains unclear. Germline V gene lookup returns CDR1 SGHRS and CDR2 YFSETQ. The CDR3 extends over 14 amino acids. Trimming removed 0 bases from V and 2 bases from J, with 6 bases in between.

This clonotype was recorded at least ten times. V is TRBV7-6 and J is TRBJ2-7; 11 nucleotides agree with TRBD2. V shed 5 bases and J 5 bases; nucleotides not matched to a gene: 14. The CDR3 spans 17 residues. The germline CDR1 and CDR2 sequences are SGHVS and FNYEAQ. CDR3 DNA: TGTGCCAGCAGCCCGGGCTTAGCGGGAGGGCCTCAGGACGAGCAGTACTTC. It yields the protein CASSPGLAGGPQDEQYF.

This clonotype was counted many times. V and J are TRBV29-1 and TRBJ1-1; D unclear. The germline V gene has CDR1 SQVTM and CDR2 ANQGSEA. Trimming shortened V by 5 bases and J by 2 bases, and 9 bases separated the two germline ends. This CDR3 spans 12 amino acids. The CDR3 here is CSVQSYNTEAFF. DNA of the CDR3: TGCAGCGTTCAGTCGTACAACACTGAAGCTTTCTTT.

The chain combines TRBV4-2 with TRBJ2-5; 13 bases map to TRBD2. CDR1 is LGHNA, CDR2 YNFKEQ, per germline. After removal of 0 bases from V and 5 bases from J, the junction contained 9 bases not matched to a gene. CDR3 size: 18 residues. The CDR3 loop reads CASSQDMRLAGGTETQYF. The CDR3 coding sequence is TGTGCCAGCAGCCAAGATATGCGACTAGCGGGAGGAACGGAGACCCAGTACTTC.

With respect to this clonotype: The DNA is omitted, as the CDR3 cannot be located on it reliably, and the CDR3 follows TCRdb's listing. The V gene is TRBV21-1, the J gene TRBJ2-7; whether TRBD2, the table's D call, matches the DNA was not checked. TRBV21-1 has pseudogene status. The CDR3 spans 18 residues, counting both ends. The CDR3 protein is CASSKVPPWGSGSYEQYF.

CDR3 nucleotides: TGCGCCAGCAGCTTATCCGGGCAAAGCTCCTACGAGCAGTACTTC. Residues: CASSLSGQSSYEQYF. V usage is TRBV5-1 and J usage is TRBJ2-7; D gene unclear. The CDR3 is 15 amino acids. Trimming shortened V by 2 bases and J by 0 bases, and 12 bases separated the two germline ends. Germline V lookup: CDR1 SGHRS, CDR2 YFSETQ.

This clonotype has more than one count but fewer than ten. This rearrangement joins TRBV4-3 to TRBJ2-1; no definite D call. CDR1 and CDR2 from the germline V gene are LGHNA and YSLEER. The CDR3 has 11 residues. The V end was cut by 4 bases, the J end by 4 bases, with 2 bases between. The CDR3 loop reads CASSRYNEQFF. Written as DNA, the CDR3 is TGCGCCAGCAGCCGATACAATGAGCAGTTCTTC.

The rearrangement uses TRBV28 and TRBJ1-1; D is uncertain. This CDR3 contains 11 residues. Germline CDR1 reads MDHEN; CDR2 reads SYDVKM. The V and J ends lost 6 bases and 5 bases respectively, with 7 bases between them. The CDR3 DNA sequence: TGTGCCAGCAGGGCGGTAACTGAAGCTTTCTTT. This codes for CASRAVTEAFF. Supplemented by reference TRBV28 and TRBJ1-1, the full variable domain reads DVKVTQSSRYLVKRTGEKVFLECVQDMDHENMFWYRQDPGLGLRLIYFSYDVKMKEKGDIPEGYSVSREKKERFSLILESASTNQTSMYLCASRAVTEAFFGQGTRLTVV.

As DNA, the CDR3 is TGTGCCAGCAGTATGGGCGGGCTAGTGAGTGAGACCCAGTACTTC. This gives the protein CASSMGGLVSETQYF. The chain has TRBV6-2 or TRBV6-3 and TRBJ2-5, with D possibly matching TRBD2 (5 bases). Per the germline V gene, CDR1 is MNHEY and CDR2 is SVGEGT. Between the trimmed V and J ends, which lost 5 bases and 5 bases, there was a span of 18 bases. This CDR3 contains 15 residues.

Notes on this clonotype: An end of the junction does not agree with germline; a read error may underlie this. CDR3 sequence (DNA): TGTGCCTGCAGCTTAGCGTGGGACAGGGGGCTCACCGGGGAGCTGTTTTTT. Translation gives CACSLAWDRGLTGELFF. The chain carries TRBV7-2 and TRBJ2-2, with 12 positions matching TRBD1. CDR1 and CDR2 (germline): SGHTA, FQGNSA. The CDR3 sequence is 17 residues long.

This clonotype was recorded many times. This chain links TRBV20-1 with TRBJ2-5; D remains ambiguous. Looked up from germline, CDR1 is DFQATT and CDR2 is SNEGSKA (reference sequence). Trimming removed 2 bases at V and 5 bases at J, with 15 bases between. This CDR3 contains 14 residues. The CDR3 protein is CSARRNVRTETQYF. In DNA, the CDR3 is TGCAGTGCTAGACGAAACGTCAGGACGGAGACCCAGTACTTC.

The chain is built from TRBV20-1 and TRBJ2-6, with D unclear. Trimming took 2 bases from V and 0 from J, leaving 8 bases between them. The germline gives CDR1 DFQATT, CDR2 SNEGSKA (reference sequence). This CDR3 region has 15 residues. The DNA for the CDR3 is TGCAGTGCTAGAAGCCCGGGCTCTGGGGCCAACGTCCTGACTTTC. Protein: CSARSPGSGANVLTF.

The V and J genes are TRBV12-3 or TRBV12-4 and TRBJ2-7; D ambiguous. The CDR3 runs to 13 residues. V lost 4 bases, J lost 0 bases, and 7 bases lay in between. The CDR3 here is CASSYSSSYEQYF. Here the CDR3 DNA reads TGTGCCAGCAGTTACTCTAGCTCCTACGAGCAGTACTTC.

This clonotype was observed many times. The CDR3 nucleotides are TGTGCCAGCAGTTCACCCGGGACAGGAATTAACACTGAAGCTTTCTTT. Protein product: CASSSPGTGINTEAFF. The genes are TRBV28 and TRBJ1-1, with 8 bases aligning to TRBD1. Per the germline V gene, CDR1 is MDHEN and CDR2 is SYDVKM. The CDR3 covers 16 residues. V lost 4 bases, J lost 2 bases, and 9 bases stayed unmatched. Filled out from reference TRBV28 and TRBJ1-1, the complete variable domain reads DVKVTQSSRYLVKRTGEKVFLECVQDMDHENMFWYRQDPGLGLRLIYFSYDVKMKEKGDIPEGYSVSREKKERFSLILESASTNQTSMYLCASSSPGTGINTEAFFGQGTRLTVV.

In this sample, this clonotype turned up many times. The CDR3 nucleotides are TGTGCCAGTAGTATACGGAGGAGGGGACGACAGCCCCAGCATTTT. It specifies CASSIRRRGRQPQHF. The chain joins TRBV19 to TRBJ1-5, with D possibly TRBD1 on 5 matching bases. V was clipped by 2 bases and J by 7 bases, with 15 bases between them. CDR3 length: 15 amino acids. CDR1 and CDR2 (germline): LNHDA, SQIVND (reference sequence).

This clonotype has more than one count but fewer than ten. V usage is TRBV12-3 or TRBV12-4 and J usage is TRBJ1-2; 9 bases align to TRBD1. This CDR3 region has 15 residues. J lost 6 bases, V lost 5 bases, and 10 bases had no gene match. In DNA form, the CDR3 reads TGTGCCAGCAGTCCTCACGGACAGGGGATCCATGGCTACACCTTC. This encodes CASSPHGQGIHGYTF.

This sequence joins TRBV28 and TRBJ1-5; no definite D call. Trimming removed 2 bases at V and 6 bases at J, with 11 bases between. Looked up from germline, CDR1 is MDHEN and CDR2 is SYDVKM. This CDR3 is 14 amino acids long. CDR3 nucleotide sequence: TGTGCCAGCAGTTTAGGAGGGTTGGGTCAGCCCCAGCATTTT. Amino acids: CASSLGGLGQPQHF.